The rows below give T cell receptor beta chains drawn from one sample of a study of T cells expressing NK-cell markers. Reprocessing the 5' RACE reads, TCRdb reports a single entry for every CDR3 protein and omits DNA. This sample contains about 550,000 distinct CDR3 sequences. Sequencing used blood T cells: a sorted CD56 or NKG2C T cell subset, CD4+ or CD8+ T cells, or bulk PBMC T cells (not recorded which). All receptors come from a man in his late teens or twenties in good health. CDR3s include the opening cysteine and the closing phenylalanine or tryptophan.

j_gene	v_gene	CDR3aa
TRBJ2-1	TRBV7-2	CASSLVSGVWDNEQFF
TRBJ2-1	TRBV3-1	CASSRFLAGVDPNEQFF
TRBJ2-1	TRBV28	CASSPVGSSYNEQFF
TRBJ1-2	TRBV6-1	CASSPLGRPRETSYTF
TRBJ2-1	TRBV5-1	CASKAGGSYNEQFF
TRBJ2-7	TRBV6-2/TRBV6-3	CDRRYGRGTGSYF
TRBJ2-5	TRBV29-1	CSVVPGLAIQETQYF
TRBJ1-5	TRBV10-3	CAISDSIRGEGRALTQPQHF
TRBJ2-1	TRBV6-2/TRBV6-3	CASRPGTTNNEQFF
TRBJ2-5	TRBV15	CATSRGLRTGGSTQYF
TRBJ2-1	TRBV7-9	CASSLVAGVVANEQFF
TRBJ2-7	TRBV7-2	CASSQRTSGRTGEQYF
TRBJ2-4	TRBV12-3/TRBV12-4	CASSFWVDKNIQYF
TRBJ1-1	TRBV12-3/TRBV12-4	CASTHWSATEAFF
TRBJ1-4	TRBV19	CASSIGGHEKLFF
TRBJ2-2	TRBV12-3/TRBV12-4	CASKTGVVGELFF